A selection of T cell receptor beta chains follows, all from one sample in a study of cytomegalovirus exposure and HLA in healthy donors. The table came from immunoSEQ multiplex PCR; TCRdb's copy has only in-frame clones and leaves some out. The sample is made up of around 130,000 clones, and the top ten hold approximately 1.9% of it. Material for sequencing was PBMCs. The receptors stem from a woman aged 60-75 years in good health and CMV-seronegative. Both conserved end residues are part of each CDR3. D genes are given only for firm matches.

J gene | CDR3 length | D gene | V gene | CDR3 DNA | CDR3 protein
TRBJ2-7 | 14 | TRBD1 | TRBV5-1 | TGCGCCAGCAGGGGGACAGACGTCTCCTACGAGCAGTACTTC | CASRGTDVSYEQYF
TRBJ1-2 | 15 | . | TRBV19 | TGTGCCAGTATCGGAGACAGGTCCCGACTATCTGGTTACACCTTC | CASIGDRSRLSGYTF
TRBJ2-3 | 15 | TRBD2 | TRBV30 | TGTGCCTGGAGTGTATCTCTAGCGGGCACAGATACGCAGTATTTT | CAWSVSLAGTDTQYF
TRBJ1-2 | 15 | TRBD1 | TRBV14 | TGTGCCAGCAGCCAAGTCGCCAGGGACAGGGTTGGCTACACCTTC | CASSQVARDRVGYTF
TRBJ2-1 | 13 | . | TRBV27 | TGTGCCAGCAGTTTGGCAGTACCCAATGAGCAGTTCTTC | CASSLAVPNEQFF
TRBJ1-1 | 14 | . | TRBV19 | TGTGCCAGTAACCCACACCCGATTGGCACTGAAGCTTTCTTT | CASNPHPIGTEAFF
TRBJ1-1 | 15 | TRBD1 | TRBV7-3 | TGTGCCAGCAGCCCCCGACAGGGGACAAACACTGAAGCTTTCTTT | CASSPRQGTNTEAFF
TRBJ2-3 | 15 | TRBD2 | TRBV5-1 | TGCGCCAGCAGCCCCGGGACTAGCGTTACAGATACGCAGTATTTT | CASSPGTSVTDTQYF
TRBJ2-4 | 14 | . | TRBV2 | TGTGCCAGCAGTGTGGAGCTAGCCAAAAACATTCAGTACTTC | CASSVELAKNIQYF
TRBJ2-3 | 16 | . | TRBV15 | TGTGCCACCAGAGACCGGGGTCATTTAGTCACAGATACGCAGTATTTT | CATRDRGHLVTDTQYF
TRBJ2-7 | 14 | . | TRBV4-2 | TGTGCCAGCAGCCAAGAATCGACTGCCTACGAGCAGTACTTC | CASSQESTAYEQYF
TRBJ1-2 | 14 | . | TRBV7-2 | TGTGCCAGCAGACAGACCACCAGGGAGGGAGGCTACACCTTC | CASRQTTREGGYTF
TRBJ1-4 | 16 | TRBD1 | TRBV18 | TGTGCCAGCTCACCCTTCCGGGACAGGGTGAATGAAAAACTGTTTTTT | CASSPFRDRVNEKLFF
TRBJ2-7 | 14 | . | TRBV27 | TGTGCCAGCAGTCCCAGAGGAAAACTCTACGAGCAGTACTTC | CASSPRGKLYEQYF
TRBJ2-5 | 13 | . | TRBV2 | TGTGCCAGCAGTGGACAGCCCCAAGAGACCCAGTACTTC | CASSGQPQETQYF
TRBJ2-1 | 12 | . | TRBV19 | TGTGCCAGTAGTATAGGAGGTTATGGATCTTTCTTC | CASSIGGYGSFF
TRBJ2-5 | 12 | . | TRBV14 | TGTGCCAGCAGCCAACCGGGAGAGACCCAGTACTTC | CASSQPGETQYF
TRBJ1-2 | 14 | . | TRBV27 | TGTGCCAGCAGGACTCAGGGTCAGGGCTATGGCTACACCTTC | CASRTQGQGYGYTF
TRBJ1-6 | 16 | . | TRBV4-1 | TGCGCCAGCAGCACCTCCCCCGGGTTCGAAAATTCACCCCTCCACTTT | CASSTSPGFENSPLHF
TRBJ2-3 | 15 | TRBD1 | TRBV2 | TGTGCCAGCAGGTCTGGACAGGTAATAACAGATACGCAGTATTTT | CASRSGQVITDTQYF
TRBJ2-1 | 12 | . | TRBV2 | TGTGCCAGCAGACTAGACAACAATGAGCAGTTCTTC | CASRLDNNEQFF
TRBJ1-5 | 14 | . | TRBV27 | TGTGCCAGCAGTTACAGGGATGGCAATCAGCCCCAGCATTTT | CASSYRDGNQPQHF
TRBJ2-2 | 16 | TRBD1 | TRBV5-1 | TGCGCCAGCAGCTCCGCCGGACAGGGGGTAATCGGGGAGCTGTTTTTT | CASSSAGQGVIGELFF
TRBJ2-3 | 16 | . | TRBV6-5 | TGTGCCAGCAGTTACGCCTTCGGGGAGCGAACAGATACGCAGTATTTT | CASSYAFGERTDTQYF
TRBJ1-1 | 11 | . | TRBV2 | TGTGGCAACCGGGGGAACACTGAAGCTTTCTTT | CGNRGNTEAFF
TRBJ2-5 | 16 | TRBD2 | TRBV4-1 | TGCGCCAGCAGCCAGAACCCGGGACTAGCGGGAGAGACCCAGTACTTC | CASSQNPGLAGETQYF
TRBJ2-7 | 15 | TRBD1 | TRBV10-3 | TGTGCCATCAGTGAGGCCCAGACAGGGGGATACGAGCAGTACTTC | CAISEAQTGGYEQYF
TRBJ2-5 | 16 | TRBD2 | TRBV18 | TGTGCCAGCTCACCACTCGGGACTAGCGGAAAAGAGACCCAGTACTTC | CASSPLGTSGKETQYF
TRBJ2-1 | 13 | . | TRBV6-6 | TGTGCCAGCACCGAACGGACAAACAATGAGCAGTTCTTC | CASTERTNNEQFF
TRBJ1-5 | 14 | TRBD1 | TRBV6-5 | TGTGCCAGCAGTTCGACAGGGGGCAATCAGCCCCAGCATTTT | CASSSTGGNQPQHF
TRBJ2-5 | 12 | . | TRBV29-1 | TGCAGCGCGAGGACAGCCCAAGAGACCCAGTACTTC | CSARTAQETQYF
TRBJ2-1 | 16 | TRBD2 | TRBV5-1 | TGCGCCAGCAGCTTGGACGGACTAGCGGGGAACAATGAGCAGTTCTTC | CASSLDGLAGNNEQFF
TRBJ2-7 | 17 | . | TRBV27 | TGTGCCAGCCGGGGACAATCAGGGTACCGGCAGACCTACGAGCAGTACTTC | CASRGQSGYRQTYEQYF
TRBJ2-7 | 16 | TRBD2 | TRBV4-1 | TGCGCCAGCAGCCAAGAGCCACTAGCGGGAACCTACGAGCAGTACTTC | CASSQEPLAGTYEQYF